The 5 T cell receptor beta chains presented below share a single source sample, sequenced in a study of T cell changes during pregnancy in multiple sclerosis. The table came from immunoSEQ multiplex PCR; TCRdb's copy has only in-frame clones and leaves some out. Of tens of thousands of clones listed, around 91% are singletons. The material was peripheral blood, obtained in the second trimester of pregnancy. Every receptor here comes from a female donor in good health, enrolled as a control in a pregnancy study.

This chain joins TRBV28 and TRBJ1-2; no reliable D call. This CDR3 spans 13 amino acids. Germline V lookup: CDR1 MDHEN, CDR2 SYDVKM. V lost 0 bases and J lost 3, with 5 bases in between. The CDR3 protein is CASSLWADYGYTF. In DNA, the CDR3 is TGTGCCAGCAGTTTATGGGCGGACTATGGCTACACCTTC.

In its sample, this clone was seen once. The DNA for the CDR3 is TGTGCCTGGAGTGGTGCAGGGGGTTTCAAGAACGAGCAGTACTTC. Protein sequence: CAWSGAGGFKNEQYF. The gene calls are TRBV30 and TRBJ2-7; 7 bases agree with TRBD1. This CDR3 comprises 15 residues. Germline-derived CDR1 and CDR2 are GTSNPN and SVGIG (reference sequence). The ends lost 1 base at V and 5 bases at J; junction bases unmatched: 11.

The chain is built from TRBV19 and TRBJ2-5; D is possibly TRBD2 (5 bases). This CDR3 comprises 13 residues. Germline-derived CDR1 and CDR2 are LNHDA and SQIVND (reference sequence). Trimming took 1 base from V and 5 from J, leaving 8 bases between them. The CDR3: CASSIAGWETQYF. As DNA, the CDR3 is TGTGCCAGTAGTATAGCGGGGTGGGAGACCCAGTACTTC.

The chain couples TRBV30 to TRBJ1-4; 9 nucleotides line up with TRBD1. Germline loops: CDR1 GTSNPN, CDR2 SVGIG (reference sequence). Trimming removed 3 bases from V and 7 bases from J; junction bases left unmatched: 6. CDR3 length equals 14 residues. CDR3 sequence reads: CAWRPLGQGEKLFF. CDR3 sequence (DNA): TGTGCCTGGAGACCTCTGGGACAGGGTGAAAAACTGTTTTTT.

CDR3 sequence: CASSLLANYGYTF. The CDR3 nucleotides are TGTGCCAGCAGTTTATTAGCGAACTATGGCTACACCTTC. V is TRBV28 and J is TRBJ1-2, with no clear D. Between the trimmed V and J ends, which lost 1 base and 2 bases, there was a span of 5 bases. This CDR3 region has 13 residues. Germline loops: CDR1 MDHEN, CDR2 SYDVKM.